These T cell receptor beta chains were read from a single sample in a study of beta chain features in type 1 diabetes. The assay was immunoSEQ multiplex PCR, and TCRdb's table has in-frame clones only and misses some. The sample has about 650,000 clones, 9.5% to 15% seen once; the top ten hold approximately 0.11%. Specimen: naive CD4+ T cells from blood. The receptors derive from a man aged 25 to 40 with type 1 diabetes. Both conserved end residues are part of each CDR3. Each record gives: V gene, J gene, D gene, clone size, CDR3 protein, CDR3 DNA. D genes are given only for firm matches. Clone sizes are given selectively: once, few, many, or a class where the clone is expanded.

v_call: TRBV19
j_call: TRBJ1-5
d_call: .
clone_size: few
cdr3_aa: CASSSLTGQPQHF
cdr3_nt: TGTGCCAGTAGTTCGTTGACGGGGCAGCCCCAGCATTTT

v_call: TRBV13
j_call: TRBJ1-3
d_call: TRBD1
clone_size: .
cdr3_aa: CASSLQTGGNSGNTIYF
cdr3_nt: TGTGCCAGCAGCCTCCAGACAGGGGGCAATTCTGGAAACACCATATATTTT

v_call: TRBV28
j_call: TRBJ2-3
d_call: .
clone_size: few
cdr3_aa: CASSLDSTDTQYF
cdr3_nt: TGTGCCAGCAGCTTGGACAGCACAGATACGCAGTATTTT

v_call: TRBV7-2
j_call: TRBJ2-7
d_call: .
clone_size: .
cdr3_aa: CASSINSGRKSYEQYF
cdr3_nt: TGTGCCAGCAGCATAAACTCGGGACGGAAGTCCTACGAGCAGTACTTC

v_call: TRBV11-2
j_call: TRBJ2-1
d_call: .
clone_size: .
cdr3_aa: CASSLEEGAKQFF
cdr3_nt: TGTGCCAGCAGCTTAGAGGAGGGGGCTAAGCAGTTCTTC

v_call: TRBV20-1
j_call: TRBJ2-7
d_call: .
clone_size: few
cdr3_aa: CSAPQGYEQYF
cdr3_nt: TGCAGTGCTCCCCAGGGCTACGAGCAGTACTTC

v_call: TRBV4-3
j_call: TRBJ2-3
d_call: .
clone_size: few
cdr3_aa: CASSQDAQRGNTQYF
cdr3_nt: TGCGCCAGCAGCCAAGATGCCCAGCGTGGAAATACGCAGTATTTT

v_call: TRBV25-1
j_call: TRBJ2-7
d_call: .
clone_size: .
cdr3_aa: CASSGSGSLTYEQYF
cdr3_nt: TGTGCCAGCAGTGGGTCCGGGTCCTTAACCTACGAGCAGTACTTC

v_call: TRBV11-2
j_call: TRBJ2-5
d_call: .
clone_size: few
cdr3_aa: CASSSNTLQGNQETQYF
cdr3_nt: TGTGCCAGCAGCTCGAACACCCTACAGGGTAACCAAGAGACCCAGTACTTC

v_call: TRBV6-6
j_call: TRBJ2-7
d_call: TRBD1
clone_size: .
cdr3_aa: CASRTGQSYEQYF
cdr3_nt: TGTGCCAGCAGGACAGGGCAGTCCTACGAGCAGTACTTC

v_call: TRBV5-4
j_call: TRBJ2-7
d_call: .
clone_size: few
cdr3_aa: CASSPGSQTYEQYF
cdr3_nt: TGTGCCAGCAGCCCGGGGAGTCAGACCTACGAGCAGTACTTC

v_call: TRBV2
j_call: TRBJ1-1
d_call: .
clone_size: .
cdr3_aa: CASRGGSGTEAFF
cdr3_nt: TGTGCCAGCAGAGGGGGATCGGGCACTGAAGCTTTCTTT

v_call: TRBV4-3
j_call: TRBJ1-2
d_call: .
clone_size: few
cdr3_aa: CASTQGAVAGAYGYTF
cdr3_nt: TGCGCCAGCACCCAAGGTGCGGTCGCGGGGGCATATGGCTACACCTTC

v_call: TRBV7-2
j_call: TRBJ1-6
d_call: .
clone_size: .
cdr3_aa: CASSLGSSYNSPLHF
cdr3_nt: TGTGCCAGCAGCTTGGGAAGCTCCTATAATTCACCCCTCCACTTT

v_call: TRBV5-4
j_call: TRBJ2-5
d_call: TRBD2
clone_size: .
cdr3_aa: CASSLRLAGEETQYF
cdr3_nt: TGTGCCAGCAGCTTGCGACTAGCGGGGGAAGAGACCCAGTACTTC

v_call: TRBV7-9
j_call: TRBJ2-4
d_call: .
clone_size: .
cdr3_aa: CASSLGLAKNIQYF
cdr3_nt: TGTGCCAGCAGCTTAGGCCTAGCCAAAAACATTCAGTACTTC

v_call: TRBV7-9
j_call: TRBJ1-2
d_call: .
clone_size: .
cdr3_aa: CASSVGQYDGYTF
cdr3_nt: TGTGCCAGCAGCGTAGGACAGTATGATGGCTACACCTTC

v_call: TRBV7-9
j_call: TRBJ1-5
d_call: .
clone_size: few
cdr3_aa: CASSLADSHGQPQHF
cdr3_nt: TGTGCCAGCAGCTTAGCGGACAGCCATGGGCAGCCCCAGCATTTT

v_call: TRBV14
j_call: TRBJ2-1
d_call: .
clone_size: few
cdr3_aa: CASSPPMDREQFF
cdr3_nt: TGTGCCAGCAGCCCTCCCATGGACAGAGAGCAGTTCTTC

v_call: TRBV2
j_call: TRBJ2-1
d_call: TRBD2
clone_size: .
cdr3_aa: CASSEKTSGGGEQFF
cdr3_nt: TGTGCCAGCAGTGAGAAAACTAGCGGGGGAGGTGAGCAGTTCTTC

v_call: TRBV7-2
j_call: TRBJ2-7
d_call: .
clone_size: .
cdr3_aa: CASSYQQGMGEQYF
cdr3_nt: TGTGCCAGCAGCTATCAACAGGGAATGGGCGAGCAGTACTTC

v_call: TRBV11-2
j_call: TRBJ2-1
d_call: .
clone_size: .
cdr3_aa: CASSYRPGKGYNEQFF
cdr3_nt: TGTGCCAGCAGCTACCGGCCAGGGAAGGGGTACAATGAGCAGTTCTTC

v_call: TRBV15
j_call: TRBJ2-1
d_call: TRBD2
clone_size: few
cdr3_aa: CATNGLAGGSYNEQFF
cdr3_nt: TGTGCCACCAATGGACTAGCGGGGGGCTCCTACAATGAGCAGTTCTTC

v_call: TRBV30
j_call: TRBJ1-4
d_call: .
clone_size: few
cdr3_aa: CAWSSVPVNEKLFF
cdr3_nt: TGTGCCTGGAGTTCGGTTCCCGTGAATGAAAAACTGTTTTTT

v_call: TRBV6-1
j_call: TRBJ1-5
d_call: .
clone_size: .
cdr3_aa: CASSDISNQPQHF
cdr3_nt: TGTGCCAGCAGTGACATTAGCAATCAGCCCCAGCATTTT